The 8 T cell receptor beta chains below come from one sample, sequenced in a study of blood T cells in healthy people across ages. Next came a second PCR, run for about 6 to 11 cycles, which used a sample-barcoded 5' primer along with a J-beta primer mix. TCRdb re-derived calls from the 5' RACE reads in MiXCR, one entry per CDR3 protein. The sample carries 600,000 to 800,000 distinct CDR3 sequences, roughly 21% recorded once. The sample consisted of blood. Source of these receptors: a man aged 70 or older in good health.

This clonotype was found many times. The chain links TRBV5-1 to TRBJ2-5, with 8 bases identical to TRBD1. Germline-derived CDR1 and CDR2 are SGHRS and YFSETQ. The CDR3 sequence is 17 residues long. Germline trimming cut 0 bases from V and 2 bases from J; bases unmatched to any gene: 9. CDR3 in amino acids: CASSLAGLRTGQETQYF. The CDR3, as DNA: TGCGCCAGCAGCTTGGCCGGTCTGCGGACAGGGCAAGAGACCCAGTACTTC.

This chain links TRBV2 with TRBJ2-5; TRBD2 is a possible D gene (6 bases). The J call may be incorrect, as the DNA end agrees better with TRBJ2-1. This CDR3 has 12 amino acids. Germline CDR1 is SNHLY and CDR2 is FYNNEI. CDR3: CASSERAGEQFF. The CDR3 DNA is TGTGCCAGCAGTGAACGTGCGGGGGAGCAGTTCTTC.

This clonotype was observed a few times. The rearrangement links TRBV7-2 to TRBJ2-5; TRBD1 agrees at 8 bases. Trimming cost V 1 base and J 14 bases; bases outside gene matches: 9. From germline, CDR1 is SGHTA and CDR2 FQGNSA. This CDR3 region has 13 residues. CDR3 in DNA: TGTGCCAGCAGCTTAGGAGGGACAGGATCTAGCTACTTC. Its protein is CASSLGGTGSSYF.

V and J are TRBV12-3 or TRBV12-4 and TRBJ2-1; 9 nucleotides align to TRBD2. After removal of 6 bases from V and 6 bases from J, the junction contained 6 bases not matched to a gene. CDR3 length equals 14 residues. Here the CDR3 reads CASRFSGRINEQFF. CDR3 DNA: TGTGCCAGCAGATTTAGCGGGAGAATCAATGAGCAGTTCTTC.

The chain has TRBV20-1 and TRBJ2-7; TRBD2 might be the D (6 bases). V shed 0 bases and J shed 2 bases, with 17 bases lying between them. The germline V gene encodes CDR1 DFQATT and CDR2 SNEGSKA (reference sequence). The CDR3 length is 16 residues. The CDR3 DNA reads TGCAGTGCTAGAGAGGTGGGGACGCGGGGACCCTACGAGCAGTACTTC. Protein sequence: CSAREVGTRGPYEQYF.

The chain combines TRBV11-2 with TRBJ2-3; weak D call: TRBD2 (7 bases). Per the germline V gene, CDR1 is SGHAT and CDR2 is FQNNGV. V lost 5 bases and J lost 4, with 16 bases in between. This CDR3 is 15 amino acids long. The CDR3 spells CASSEGGVGADTQYF. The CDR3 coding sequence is TGTGCCAGCAGCGAGGGGGGGGTGGGCGCAGATACGCAGTATTTT.

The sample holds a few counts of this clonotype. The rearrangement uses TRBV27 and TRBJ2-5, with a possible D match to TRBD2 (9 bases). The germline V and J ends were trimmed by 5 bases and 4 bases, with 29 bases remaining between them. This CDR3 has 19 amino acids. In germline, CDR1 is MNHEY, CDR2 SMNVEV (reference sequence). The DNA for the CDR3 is TGTGCCAGCAGTATCAGGGGGCGCTTAATTAGCGGGAGAGGAGAGACCCAGTACTTC. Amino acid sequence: CASSIRGRLISGRGETQYF.

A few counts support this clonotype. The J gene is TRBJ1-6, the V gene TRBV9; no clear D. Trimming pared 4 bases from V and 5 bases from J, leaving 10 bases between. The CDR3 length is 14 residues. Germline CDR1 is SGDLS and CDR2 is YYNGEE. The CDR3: CASSPEGNNSPLHF. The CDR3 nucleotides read TGTGCCAGCAGCCCTGAAGGGAATAATTCACCCCTCCACTTT.